Here is one T cell receptor beta chain with its context. V was shortened by 4 bases and J by 2 bases, with 11 bases between the two germline ends. Germline CDR1 is KGHDR and CDR2 is SFDVKD. There are 15 residues in the CDR3. Enrollment of patients from Seattle took place during active infection, with longitudinal follow-up. As originally analysed: By means of reference gene primer amplification, nucleated cell counts were estimated. Clones were sequenced by immunoSEQ multiplex PCR, and TCRdb holds only the in-frame ones, with some missing. The V and J calls and the clone size are those of that table, but D and trimming were determined from the DNA. The sample shows about 49,000 clones, around 81% of them seen only once. This sample is drawn from a study of blood T cell repertoires in COVID-19. On the study more broadly: Specimens from acute and convalescent COVID-19 originated in the United States, Italy and Spain. The analysed material was cDNA or gDNA that came from T cells, B-cell-depleted T cells, or PBMCs.

The rearrangement joins TRBV24-1 to TRBJ2-1, with no clear D. The sequencing sample was made of peripheral blood. The clonotype comes from an elderly woman with COVID-19, enrolled during active disease. CDR3 bases: TGTGCCACCAGTGACTCAGGCAGAGCCTACAATGAGCAGTTCTTC. As protein: CATSDSGRAYNEQFF.